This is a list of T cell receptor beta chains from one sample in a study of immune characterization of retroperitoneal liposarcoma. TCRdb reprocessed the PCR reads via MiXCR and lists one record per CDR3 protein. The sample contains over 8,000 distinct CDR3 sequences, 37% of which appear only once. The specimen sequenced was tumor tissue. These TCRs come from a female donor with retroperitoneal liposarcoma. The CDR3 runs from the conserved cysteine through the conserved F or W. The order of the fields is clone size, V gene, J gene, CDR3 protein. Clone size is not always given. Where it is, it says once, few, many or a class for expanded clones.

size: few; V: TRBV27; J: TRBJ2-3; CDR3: CASSFVGSTDTQYF
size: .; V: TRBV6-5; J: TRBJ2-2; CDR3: CASSFRDRGHGGELFF
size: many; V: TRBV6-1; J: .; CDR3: CASTLRTSGSGEQYF
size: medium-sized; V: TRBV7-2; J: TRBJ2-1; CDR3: CASSLGAPGGGYEQFF
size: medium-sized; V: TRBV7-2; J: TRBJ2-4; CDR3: CASSYRGAGAKNIQYF
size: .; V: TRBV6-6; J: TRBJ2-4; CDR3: CASSYGGIAGVNIQYF
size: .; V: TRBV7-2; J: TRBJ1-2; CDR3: CASSSRQGDGYTF
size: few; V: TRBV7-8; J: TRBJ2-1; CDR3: CASSLGDNEQFF
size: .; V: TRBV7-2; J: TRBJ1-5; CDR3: CASSLGPGSGVRPQHF
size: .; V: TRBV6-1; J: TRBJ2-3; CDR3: CASSYQGWSTDTQYF
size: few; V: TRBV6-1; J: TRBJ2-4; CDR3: CASSELEGGPQNIQYF
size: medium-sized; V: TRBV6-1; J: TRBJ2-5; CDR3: CASSEMRDLKNQETQYF
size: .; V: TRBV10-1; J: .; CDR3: CASSEGTSGVQETQYF
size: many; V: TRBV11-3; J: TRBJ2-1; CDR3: CASSARPLMGKETQFF
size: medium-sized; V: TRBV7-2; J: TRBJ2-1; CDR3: CASSRTSGAYNEQFF
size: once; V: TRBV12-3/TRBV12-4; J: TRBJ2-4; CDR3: CASSFVNYNEQYF
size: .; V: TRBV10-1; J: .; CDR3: CASSESSGRHEQYF
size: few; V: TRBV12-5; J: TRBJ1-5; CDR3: CASGLGGRNQPQHF
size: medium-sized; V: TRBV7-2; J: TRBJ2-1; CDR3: CASSRDGHYEQFF
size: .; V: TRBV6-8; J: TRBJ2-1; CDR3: CASRVLAAEQFF
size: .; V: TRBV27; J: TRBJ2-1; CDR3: CASSLSGLAREVDNEQFF
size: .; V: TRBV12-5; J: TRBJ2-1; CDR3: CASGLGTAQETQFF
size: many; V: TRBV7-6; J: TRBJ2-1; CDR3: CASSLGTETYEQFF
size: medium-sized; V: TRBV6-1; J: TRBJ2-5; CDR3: CASNGQGLKTQYF
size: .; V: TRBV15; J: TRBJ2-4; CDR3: CATSRARLAGGGEQYF
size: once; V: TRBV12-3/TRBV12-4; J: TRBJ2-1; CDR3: CASRQGHNEQFF
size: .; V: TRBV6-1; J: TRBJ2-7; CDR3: CASSRRDSHYEQYF
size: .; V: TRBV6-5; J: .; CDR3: CASSYSRLNEQFF
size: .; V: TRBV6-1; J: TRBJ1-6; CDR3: CASKLILKSPLHF
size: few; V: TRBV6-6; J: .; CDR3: CASSYSTGYEQYF
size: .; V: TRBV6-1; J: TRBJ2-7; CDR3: CASRPGRNSYEQYF
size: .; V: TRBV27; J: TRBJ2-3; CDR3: CATQAGASDTQYF
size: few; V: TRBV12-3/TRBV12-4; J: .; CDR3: CASSFWDFGDNEQYF
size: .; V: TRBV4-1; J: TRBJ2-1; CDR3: CASSQDWGREYNEQFF
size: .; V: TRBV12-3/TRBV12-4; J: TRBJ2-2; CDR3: CASSLAGGTGELFF
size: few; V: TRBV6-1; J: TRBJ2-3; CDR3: CASSAQGHQVTDTQYF
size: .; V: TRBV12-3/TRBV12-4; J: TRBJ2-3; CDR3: CASSFGSDTQYF
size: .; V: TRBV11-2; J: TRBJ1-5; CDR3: CASSAVGGNQPQHF
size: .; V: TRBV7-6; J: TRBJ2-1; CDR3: CASRSNQGGRGTYEQFF
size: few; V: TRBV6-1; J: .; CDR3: CASRDRDNEQYF